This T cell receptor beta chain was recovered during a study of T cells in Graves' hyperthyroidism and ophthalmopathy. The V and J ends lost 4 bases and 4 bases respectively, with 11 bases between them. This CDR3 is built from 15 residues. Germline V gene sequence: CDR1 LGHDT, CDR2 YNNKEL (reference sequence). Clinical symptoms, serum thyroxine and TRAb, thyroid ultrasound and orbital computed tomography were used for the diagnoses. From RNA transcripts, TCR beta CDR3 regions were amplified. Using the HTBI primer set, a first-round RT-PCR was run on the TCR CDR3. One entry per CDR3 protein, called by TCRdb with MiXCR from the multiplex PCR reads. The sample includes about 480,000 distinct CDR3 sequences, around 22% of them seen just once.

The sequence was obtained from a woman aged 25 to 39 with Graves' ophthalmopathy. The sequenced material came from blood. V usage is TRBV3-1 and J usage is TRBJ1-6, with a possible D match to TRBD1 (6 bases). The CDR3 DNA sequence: TGTGCCAGCAGCCCGGACAGAAGGTATAATTCACCCCTCCACTTT. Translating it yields CASSPDRRYNSPLHF.